The entry below gives a single T cell receptor beta chain sequence along with its context. This entry is derived from a study of Ad26.COV2.S vaccination and SARS-CoV-2 variants. Study details: Each vaccinee took Ad26.COV2.S intramuscularly, once or twice 56 days apart.

Indicated treatment: some 19 received Ad26.COV2.S at low or high dose, single or two shots; roughly 5 received placebo; per-sample allocation not given. The study sampled participants on day 63 after the first vaccine or placebo injection. Donation came from an adult in Boston who was aged 18-55 years. Ad26.COV2.S expressed prefusion-stabilized spike from the original Wuhan strain. Method: immunoSEQ multiplex PCR; TCRdb's copy keeps in-frame clones and lacks some. The table includes hundreds of thousands of clones, roughly 90% detected once. This TCR was recovered from a person between 18 and 65 years old who received the Ad26.COV2.S COVID-19 vaccine or a placebo. The source was peripheral blood, collected in a trial of Ad26.COV2.S vaccine versus placebo.

CDR3 sequence (DNA): TGTGCCAGCAGCCCCACGCAATCCTATGGCTACACCTTC. As protein: CASSPTQSYGYTF. This rearrangement joins TRBV3-1 (or the pseudogene TRBV3-2) to TRBJ1-2; D remains ambiguous. With 4 bases removed from V and 4 bases from J, the gap between germline ends came to 10 bases. Germline CDR1 LGHDT, CDR2 YNNKEL (reference sequence). This CDR3 contains 13 residues.